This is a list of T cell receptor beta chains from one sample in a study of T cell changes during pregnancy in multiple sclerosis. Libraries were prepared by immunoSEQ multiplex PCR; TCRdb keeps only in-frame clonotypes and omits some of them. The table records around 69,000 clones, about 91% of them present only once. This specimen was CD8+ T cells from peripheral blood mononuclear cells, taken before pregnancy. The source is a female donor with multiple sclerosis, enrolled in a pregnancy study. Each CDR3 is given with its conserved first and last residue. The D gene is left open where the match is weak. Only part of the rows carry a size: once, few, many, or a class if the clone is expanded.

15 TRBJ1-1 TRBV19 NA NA TGTGCCAGTAGTATTATAGCGGGGGAGGGCACTGAAGCTTTCTTT CASSIIAGEGTEAFF
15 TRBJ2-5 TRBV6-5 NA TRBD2 TGTGCCAGCAGCCCAGCCGGGGGACTACAAGAGACCCAGTACTTC CASSPAGGLQETQYF
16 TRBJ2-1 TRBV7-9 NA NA TGTGCCAGCAGCCCTGAAATTATCAGCTCCTACAATGAGCAGTTCTTC CASSPEIISSYNEQFF
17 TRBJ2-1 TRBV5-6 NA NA TGTGCCAGCAGCTTGGGACACAGGGGAGGAACCTACAATGAGCAGTTCTTC CASSLGHRGGTYNEQFF
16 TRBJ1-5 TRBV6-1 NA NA TGTGCCAGCAGTGAGAGTCTGGGGGGAAGGCATCAGCCCCAGCATTTT CASSESLGGRHQPQHF
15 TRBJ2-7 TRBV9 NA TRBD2 TGTGCCAGCAGCCCCCTCCCGGGGGGGCAATACGAGCAGTACTTC CASSPLPGGQYEQYF
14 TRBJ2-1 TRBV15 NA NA TGTGCCACCAGCCCACGAGGCGCGTACAATGAGCAGTTCTTC CATSPRGAYNEQFF
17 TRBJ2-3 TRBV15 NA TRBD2 TGTGCCACCAGCAGAGGGACGACTAGCGGATTAGCAGATACGCAGTATTTT CATSRGTTSGLADTQYF
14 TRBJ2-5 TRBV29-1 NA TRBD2 TGCAGTGGCCGCGGCGGGGGGGGCCCTGAGACCCAGTACTTC CSGRGGGGPETQYF
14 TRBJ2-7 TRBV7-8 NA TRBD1 TGTGCCAGCAGCCGAGGGACAGGGCCCTACGAGCAGTACTTC CASSRGTGPYEQYF
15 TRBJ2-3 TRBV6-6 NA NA TGTGCCAGCAGTTATGAAAATATAGGGAGGGATACGCAGTATTTT CASSYENIGRDTQYF
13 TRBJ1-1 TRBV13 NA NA TGTGCCAGCAGCTGGGGGCCACCTGTGGGGGCTTTCTTT CASSWGPPVGAFF
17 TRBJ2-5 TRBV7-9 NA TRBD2 TGTGCCAGCAATTTTGCTAGCGGGGGGGCAGGCCAAGAGACCCAGTACTTC CASNFASGGAGQETQYF
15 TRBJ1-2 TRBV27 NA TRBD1 TGTGCCAGCAGTTTAAGGGGACAGGGTATGAGTGGCTACACCTTC CASSLRGQGMSGYTF
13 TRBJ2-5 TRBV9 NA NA TGTGCCAGCAGCACAGGGGGCGGGGGGCCTGTCAACTTC CASSTGGGGPVNF
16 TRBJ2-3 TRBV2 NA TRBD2 TGTGCCAGCAGTGAAAGTAGCGGGGCCTTTACAGATACGCAGTATTTT CASSESSGAFTDTQYF
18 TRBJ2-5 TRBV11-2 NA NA TGTGCCAGCAGCTTAGATGCCCCCATGGTGAGCGGGCGTGAGACCCAGTACTTC CASSLDAPMVSGRETQYF
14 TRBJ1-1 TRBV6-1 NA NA TGTGCCAGCAGTGAAGTACCGGTGAACACTGAAGCTTTCTTT CASSEVPVNTEAFF
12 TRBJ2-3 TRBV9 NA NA TGTGCCAGCAGCGGGGGGGATCCTACGCAGTATTTT CASSGGDPTQYF
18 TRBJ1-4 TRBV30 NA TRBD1 TGTGCCTGGAAAACTCCTACCCAGACAGGGGCTACTAATGAAAAACTGTTTTTT CAWKTPTQTGATNEKLFF
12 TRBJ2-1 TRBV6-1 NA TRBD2 TGTGCCAGCAGTGGGACTAGCGATGAGCAGTTCTTC CASSGTSDEQFF
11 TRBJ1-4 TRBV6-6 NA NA TGTGCCAGCAGCCTTAATGAAAAACTGTTTTTT CASSLNEKLFF
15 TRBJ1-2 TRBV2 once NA TGTGCCAACATCAGTTCGGCAGGGATCTCCTATGGCTACACCTTC CANISSAGISYGYTF
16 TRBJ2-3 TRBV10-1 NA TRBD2 TGCGCCAGCAGTGACGACCCTAGCGGGGGGATAGATACGCAGTATTTT CASSDDPSGGIDTQYF
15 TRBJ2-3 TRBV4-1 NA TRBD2 TGCGCCAGCAGCCAAGGGCGGGGGGCTCCAGATACGCAGTATTTT CASSQGRGAPDTQYF